Following are 16 T cell receptor beta chains from one sample sequenced in a study of patients and donors after allogeneic stem cell transplantation. A single record per CDR3 protein comes from TCRdb applying MiXCR to the RT-PCR reads. This sample carries 160,000 or so distinct CDR3 sequences, nearly 25% of them seen once, and the ten largest clones take roughly a quarter. The sequenced sample was blood, either unsorted or a sorted T cell fraction (not recorded which). The origin of the receptors is a human donor who was either an allogeneic HSCT recipient or a stem cell or donor lymphocyte infusion donor (not recorded which). It is not recorded whose cells these are; they may come from a transplant donor.

There are many counts of this clonotype. This chain connects TRBV10-2 to TRBJ1-1; the D is unclear. Germline V gene data show CDR1 as WSHSY and CDR2 as SAAADI. Deletions cut 0 bases from V and 7 bases from J, with 12 bases between. This CDR3 is 14 amino acids long. CDR3 in DNA: TGCGCCAGCAGTGAGTCGAACAAGCCGAATGAAGCTTTCTTT. Protein product: CASSESNKPNEAFF.

The J gene is TRBJ2-1, the V gene TRBV5-1; D possibly uses TRBD1 or TRBD2 (6 bases each). Germline CDR1 and CDR2: SGHRS and YFSETQ. The CDR3 consists of 13 residues. The V end lost 2 bases, the J end lost 15 bases, and 18 bases lay between the germline ends. The CDR3 reads CASSFGRDTLGFF. The DNA for the CDR3 is TGCGCCAGCAGCTTTGGGCGGGACACCCTGGGGTTCTTC.

The V call is TRBV20-1, the J call TRBJ2-1; TRBD1 matches 9 bases. The CDR3 is 15 amino acids. The trim removed 1 base at V and 4 bases at J, leaving 5 bases unmatched. Germline CDR1 reads DFQATT; CDR2 reads SNEGSKA (reference sequence). In nucleotides, the CDR3 is TGCAGTGCTAGAGTAGGGACAGGGATTTACAATGAGCAGTTCTTC. This sequence encodes CSARVGTGIYNEQFF.

This clonotype was observed a handful of times. The chain couples TRBV12-3 or TRBV12-4 to TRBJ1-1; 8 nucleotides align to TRBD1. V lost 3 bases, J lost 5 bases, and 11 bases stayed unmatched. CDR3 size: 16 residues. CDR3 DNA: TGTGCCAGCAGTTTCCCTCCAGGGGGCGGAGAAACTGAAGCTTTCTTT. This codes for CASSFPPGGGETEAFF.

V usage is TRBV7-2 and J usage is TRBJ2-1; TRBD2 matches 10 bases. CDR3 size: 16 residues. Germline trimming cut 7 bases from V and 6 bases from J; bases unmatched to any gene: 12. Germline V lookup: CDR1 SGHTA, CDR2 FQGNSA. CDR3 sequence (DNA): TGTGCCAGCACCCTAGGAGGAGCGGGAGGGCTCAATGAGCAGTTCTTC. Amino acid sequence: CASTLGGAGGLNEQFF.

V usage is TRBV6-1 and J usage is TRBJ1-1, with 7 nucleotides matching TRBD1. The germline CDR1 and CDR2 sequences are MNHNS and SASEGT. Losses at the gene ends were 1 base for V and 0 bases for J; bases not matched to a gene: 8. The CDR3 contains 17 residues. CDR3 in DNA: TGTGCCAGCAGTGAAGTCCGGGACAGCTTCATGAACACTGAAGCTTTCTTT. This gives the protein CASSEVRDSFMNTEAFF.

This clonotype was seen only a few times. The rearrangement uses TRBV29-1 and TRBJ2-7; 9 bases fit TRBD2. V shed 4 bases and J 3 bases; nucleotides not matched to a gene: 1. CDR1 is SQVTM and CDR2 is ANQGSEA in the germline V gene. The CDR3 is made up of 12 amino acids. The CDR3 region is CSVASGNYEQYF. CDR3 DNA: TGCAGCGTTGCTAGCGGGAACTACGAGCAGTACTTC.

The gene calls are TRBV12-3 or TRBV12-4 and TRBJ2-1; the D is unclear. With 5 bases removed from V and 6 bases from J, the gap between germline ends came to 11 bases. The CDR3 is 13 amino acids. CDR3 protein: CASSSRYSNEQFF. CDR3 in DNA: TGTGCCAGCAGTAGCAGATATAGCAATGAGCAGTTCTTC.

The chain couples TRBV5-1 to TRBJ1-2; weak D call: TRBD1 (6 bases). The V end lost 0 bases, the J end lost 6 bases, and 9 bases lay between the germline ends. This CDR3 is built from 13 residues. CDR1 is SGHRS and CDR2 is YFSETQ in the germline V gene. The CDR3 is CASSLGTADGYTF. As DNA, the CDR3 is TGCGCCAGCAGCTTGGGGACAGCCGATGGCTACACCTTC.

This clonotype was picked up many times. The V gene is TRBV10-3, the J gene TRBJ1-5; tentative D call: TRBD1 (6 bases). Trimming took off 10 bases at V and 2 bases at J, with 18 bases between the two ends. The length of the CDR3 is 15 residues. Looked up from germline, CDR1 is ENHRY and CDR2 is SYGVKD. The CDR3, as DNA: TGTGCCAGCCGCTTCGATACAGGGCGCAATCAGCCCCAGCATTTT. Its protein is CASRFDTGRNQPQHF.

The chain joins TRBV2 to TRBJ1-5; possible D gene TRBD1, 5 bases. V lost 5 bases and J lost 16, with 18 bases in between. This CDR3 spans 12 amino acids. CDR1 and CDR2 from the germline V gene are SNHLY and FYNNEI. CDR3 loop: CASSTGQGLLHF. For the CDR3, the DNA is TGTGCCAGCAGTACAGGACAAGGACTCCTCCATTTT.

This clonotype came up many times. The chain uses TRBV5-1 and TRBJ1-2; 7 positions agree with TRBD1. The CDR3 is 14 amino acids. The trim removed 4 bases at V and 5 bases at J, leaving 8 bases unmatched. CDR1 is SGHRS, CDR2 YFSETQ, per germline. CDR3 in amino acids: CASSLGQRYYGYTF. CDR3 bases: TGCGCCAGCAGCCTGGGACAGAGATATTATGGCTACACCTTC.

The V call is TRBV13, the J call TRBJ2-7, with D hard to call. Germline CDR1 PRHDT, CDR2 FYEKMQ (reference sequence). V lost 1 base and J 7 bases, leaving 14 bases between the germline ends. The CDR3 has 14 residues. CDR3 nucleotides: TGTGCCAGCAGCTTAGCGGCGGACCAAGTGGAGCAGTACTTC. Its protein product is CASSLAADQVEQYF.

This clonotype was seen only a few times. Written as DNA, the CDR3 is TGTGCCAGCACCCAACTTAACTATGGCTACACCTTC. Encoded protein: CASTQLNYGYTF. The rearrangement joins TRBV12-3 or TRBV12-4 to TRBJ1-2, with D unclear. V lost 7 bases and J lost 1, with 7 bases in between. The CDR3 spans 12 residues.

This clonotype was recorded a few times. The V gene is TRBV14, the J gene TRBJ1-2; D unresolved. Deletions cut 0 bases from V and 8 bases from J, with 16 bases between. Per the germline V gene, CDR1 is SGHDN and CDR2 is FVKESK. The CDR3 has 15 amino acids. CDR3 region: CASSQDHFRGRGYTF. The CDR3 nucleotides read TGTGCCAGCAGCCAAGACCACTTTCGGGGTCGGGGCTACACCTTC.

The V call is TRBV27, the J call TRBJ2-7, with D maybe TRBD1 (6 bases). V lost 3 bases and J lost 0, with 9 bases in between. This CDR3 contains 14 residues. The germline V gene has CDR1 MNHEY and CDR2 SMNVEV (reference sequence). The CDR3, as DNA: TGTGCCAGCAGTTTGACAGGTGTCTCCTACGAGCAGTACTTC. This translates into CASSLTGVSYEQYF.